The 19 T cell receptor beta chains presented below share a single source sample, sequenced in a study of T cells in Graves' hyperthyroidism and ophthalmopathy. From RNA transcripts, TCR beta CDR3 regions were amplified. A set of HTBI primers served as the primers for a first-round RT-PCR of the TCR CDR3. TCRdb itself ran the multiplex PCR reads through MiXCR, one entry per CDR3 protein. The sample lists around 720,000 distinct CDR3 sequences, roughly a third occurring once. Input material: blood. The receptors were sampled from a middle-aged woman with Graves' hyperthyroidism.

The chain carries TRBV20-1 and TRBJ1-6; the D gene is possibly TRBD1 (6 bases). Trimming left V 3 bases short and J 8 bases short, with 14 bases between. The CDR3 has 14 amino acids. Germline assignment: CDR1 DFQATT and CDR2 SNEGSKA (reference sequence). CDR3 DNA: TGCAGTGCTAGTGAGGGGGGTATGGATTCACCCCTCCACTTT. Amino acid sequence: CSASEGGMDSPLHF.

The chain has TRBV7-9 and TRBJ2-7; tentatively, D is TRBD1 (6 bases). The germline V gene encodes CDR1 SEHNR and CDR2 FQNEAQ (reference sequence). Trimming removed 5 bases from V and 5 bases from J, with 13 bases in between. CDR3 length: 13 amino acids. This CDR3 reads CASSGQYYDEQYF. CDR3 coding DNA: TGTGCCAGCAGCGGACAGTATTACGACGAGCAGTACTTC.

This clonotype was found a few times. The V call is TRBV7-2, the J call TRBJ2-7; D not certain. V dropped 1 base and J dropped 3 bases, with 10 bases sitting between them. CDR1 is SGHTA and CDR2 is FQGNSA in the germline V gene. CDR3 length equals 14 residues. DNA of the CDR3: TGTGCCAGCAGCTTAGGTCTCTATAACTACGAGCAGTACTTC. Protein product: CASSLGLYNYEQYF.

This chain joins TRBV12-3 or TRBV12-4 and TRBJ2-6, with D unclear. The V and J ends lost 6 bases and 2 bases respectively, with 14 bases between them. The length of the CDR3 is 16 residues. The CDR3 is CASSPPGQPGANVLTF. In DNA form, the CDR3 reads TGTGCCAGCAGCCCCCCCGGGCAGCCTGGGGCCAACGTCCTGACTTTC.

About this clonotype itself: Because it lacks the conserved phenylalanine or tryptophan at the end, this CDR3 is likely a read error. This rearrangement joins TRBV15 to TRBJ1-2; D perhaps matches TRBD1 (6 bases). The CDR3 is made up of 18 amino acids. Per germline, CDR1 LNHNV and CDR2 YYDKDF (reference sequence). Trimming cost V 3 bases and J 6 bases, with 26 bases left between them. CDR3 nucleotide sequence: TGTGCCACCAGCAGGGATCGCTCAGGGGTCAGCGGTCGCGATGGCTACACCCTC. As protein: CATSRDRSGVSGRDGYTL.

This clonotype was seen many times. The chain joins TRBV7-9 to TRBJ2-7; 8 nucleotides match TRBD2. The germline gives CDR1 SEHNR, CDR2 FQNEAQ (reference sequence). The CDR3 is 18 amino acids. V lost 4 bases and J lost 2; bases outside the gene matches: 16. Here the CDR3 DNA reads TGTGCCAGCAGCTCCGGGGGGGGCTTCAGGCCAGGAACCTACGAGCAGTACTTC. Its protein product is CASSSGGGFRPGTYEQYF.

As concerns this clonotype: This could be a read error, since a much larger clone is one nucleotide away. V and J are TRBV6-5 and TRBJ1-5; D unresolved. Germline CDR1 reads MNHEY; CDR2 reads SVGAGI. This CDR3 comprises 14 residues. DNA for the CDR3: TGTGCCAACAGTGAATCGGGTAACTATCAGCCCCAGCATTTT. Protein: CANSESGNYQPQHF.

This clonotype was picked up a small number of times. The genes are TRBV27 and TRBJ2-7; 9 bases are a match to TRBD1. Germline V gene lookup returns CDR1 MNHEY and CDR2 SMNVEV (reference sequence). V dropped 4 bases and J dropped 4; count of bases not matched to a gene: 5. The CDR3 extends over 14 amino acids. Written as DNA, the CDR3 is TGTGCCAGCAGTTGGGACAGGGAGAGGTACGAGCAGTACTTC. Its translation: CASSWDRERYEQYF.

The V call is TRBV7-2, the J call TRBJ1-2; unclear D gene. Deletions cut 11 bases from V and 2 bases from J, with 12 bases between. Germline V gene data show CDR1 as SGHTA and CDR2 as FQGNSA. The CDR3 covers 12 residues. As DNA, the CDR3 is TGTGCCTGGAGTGTAGGGAACTATGGCTACACCTTC. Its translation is CAWSVGNYGYTF.

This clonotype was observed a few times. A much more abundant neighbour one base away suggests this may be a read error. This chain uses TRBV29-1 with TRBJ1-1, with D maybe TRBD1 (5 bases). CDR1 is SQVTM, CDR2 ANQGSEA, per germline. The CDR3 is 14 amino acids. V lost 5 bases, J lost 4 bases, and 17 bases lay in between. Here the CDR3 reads CSVMGGTYGTEAFF. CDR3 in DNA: TGCAGCGTTATGGGTGGGACGTACGGCACTGAAGCTTTCTTT. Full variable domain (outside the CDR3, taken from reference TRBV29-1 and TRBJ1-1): SAVISQKPSRDICQRGTSLTIQCQVDSQVTMMFWYRQQPGQSLTLIATANQGSEATYESGFVIDKFPISRPNLTFSTLTVSNMSPEDSSIYLCSVMGGTYGTEAFFGQGTRLTVV.

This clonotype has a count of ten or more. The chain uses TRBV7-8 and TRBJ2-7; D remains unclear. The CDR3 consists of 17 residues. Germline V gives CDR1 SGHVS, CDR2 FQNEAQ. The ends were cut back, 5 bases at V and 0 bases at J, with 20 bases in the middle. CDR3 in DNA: TGTGCCAGCAGCAAAATTACAATCGGCCCGAGCTCCTACGAGCAGTACTTC. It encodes CASSKITIGPSSYEQYF.

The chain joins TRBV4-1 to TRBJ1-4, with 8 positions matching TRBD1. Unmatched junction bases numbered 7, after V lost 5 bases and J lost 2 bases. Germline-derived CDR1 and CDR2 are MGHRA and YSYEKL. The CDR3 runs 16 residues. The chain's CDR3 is CASSFTGGFTNEKLFF. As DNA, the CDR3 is TGCGCCAGCAGCTTTACAGGGGGTTTTACTAATGAAAAACTGTTTTTT.

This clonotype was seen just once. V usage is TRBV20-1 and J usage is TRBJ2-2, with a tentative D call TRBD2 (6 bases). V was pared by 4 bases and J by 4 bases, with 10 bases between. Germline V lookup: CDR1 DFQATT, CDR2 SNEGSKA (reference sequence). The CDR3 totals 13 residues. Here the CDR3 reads CSAMGEVTGELFF. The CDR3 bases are TGCAGTGCTATGGGGGAGGTCACCGGGGAGCTGTTTTTT.

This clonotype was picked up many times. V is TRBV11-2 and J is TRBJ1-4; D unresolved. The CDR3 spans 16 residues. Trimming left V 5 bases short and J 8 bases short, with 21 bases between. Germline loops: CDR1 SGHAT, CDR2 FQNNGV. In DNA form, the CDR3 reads TGTGCCAGCAGCCAGAACACGGACGGTGGCGGAGAAAAACTGTTTTTT. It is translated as CASSQNTDGGGEKLFF.

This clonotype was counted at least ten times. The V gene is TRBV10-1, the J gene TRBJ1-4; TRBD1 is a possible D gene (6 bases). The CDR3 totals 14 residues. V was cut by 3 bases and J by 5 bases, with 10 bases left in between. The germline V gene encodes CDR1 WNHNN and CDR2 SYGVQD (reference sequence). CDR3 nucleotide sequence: TGCGCCAGCAGTGAACTGGGACACAATGAAAAACTGTTTTTT. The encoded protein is CASSELGHNEKLFF.

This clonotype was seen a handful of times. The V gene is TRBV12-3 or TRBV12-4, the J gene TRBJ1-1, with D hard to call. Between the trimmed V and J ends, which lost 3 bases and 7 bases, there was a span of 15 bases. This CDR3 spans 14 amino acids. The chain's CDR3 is CASSFSLEAGEAFF. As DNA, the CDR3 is TGTGCCAGCAGTTTCTCCCTGGAGGCCGGTGAAGCTTTCTTT.

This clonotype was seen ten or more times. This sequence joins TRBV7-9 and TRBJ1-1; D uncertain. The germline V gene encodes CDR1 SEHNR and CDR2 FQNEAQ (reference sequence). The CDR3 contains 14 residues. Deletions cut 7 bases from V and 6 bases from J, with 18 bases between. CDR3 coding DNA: TGTGCCAGCAACCCCGACTCAGGCGACTCTGAAGCTTTCTTT. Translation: CASNPDSGDSEAFF. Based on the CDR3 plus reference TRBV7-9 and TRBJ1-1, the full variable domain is DTGVSQNPRHKITKRGQNVTFRCDPISEHNRLYWYRQTLGQGPEFLTYFQNEAQLEKSRLLSDRFSAERPKGSFSTLEIQRTEQGDSAMYLCASNPDSGDSEAFFGQGTRLTVV.

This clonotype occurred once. The CDR3 loop is CASSLYVSVLTF. The CDR3, as DNA: TGTGCCAGCAGCCTATACGTGTCAGTCCTGACTTTC. This sequence joins TRBV3-1 and TRBJ2-6; no definite D call. V shed 4 bases and J shed 13 bases, with 11 bases lying between them. This CDR3 is 12 amino acids long. Germline CDR1 and CDR2: LGHDT and YNNKEL (reference sequence). The full variable domain, completed using reference TRBV3-1 and TRBJ2-6, is DTAVSQTPKYLVTQMGNDKSIKCEQNLGHDTMYWYKQDSKKFLKIMFSYNNKELIINETVPNRFSPKSPDKAHLNLHINSLELGDSAVYFCASSLYVSVLTFGAGSRLTVL.

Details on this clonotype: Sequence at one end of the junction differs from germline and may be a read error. This CDR3 is CSARSRDRGSYEQYF. The CDR3 bases are TGCAGTGCTAGATCCCGGGACAGGGGGTCTTACGAGCAATACTTC. The chain is built from TRBV20-1 and TRBJ2-7, with 11 nucleotides matching TRBD1. The CDR3 loop spans 15 amino acids. Germline loops: CDR1 DFQATT, CDR2 SNEGSKA (reference sequence).